This TCR beta chain was captured by sequencing in a study of siplizumab effects on memory and regulatory T cells. Whole-study findings and limits: Most alloreactive clones went unmapped to unstimulated subsets; only a minor fraction mapped. Tregs proliferating in siplizumab cultures lacked confirmation of their suppressive function. The study found naive T cells seemingly more diverse than memory cells and seemingly major alloresponse contributors.

Germline loops: CDR1 SGDLS, CDR2 YYNGEE. The CDR3 contains 14 residues. V was pared by 0 bases and J by 5 bases, with 12 bases between. About 10^5 TCR templates were assayed per sample. Measured with immunoSEQ multiplex PCR; TCRdb has only the in-frame clones, and not every one. This sample has approximately 91,000 clones, with 85% to 95% found just once. This clone was seen just once. Its antigen is undetermined. This clonotype was sampled from a human donor in good health. The sample consisted of CD8+ T cells sorted from blood. V gene TRBV9 combines with J gene TRBJ2-7; no clear D gene. The CDR3 is CASSVEAGTDEQYF. The CDR3 bases are TGTGCCAGCAGCGTAGAGGCAGGAACCGACGAGCAGTACTTC.